The clone carrying this T cell receptor beta chain was counted once. Antigen: not known. The same CDR3 can be traced to other DNA sequences in this sample. The CDR3 totals 14 residues. Germline V gives CDR1 MNHEY, CDR2 SVGEGT. The V and J ends lost 6 bases and 0 bases respectively, with 9 bases between them. Indicated treatment: about 20 received Ad26.COV2.S at low or high dose, single or two shots; about 5 received placebo; per-sample allocation not given. After the first vaccine or placebo injection, samples were drawn on day 63. The sample came from a Boston adult aged 18-55 years. The sample originates from a study of Ad26.COV2.S vaccination and SARS-CoV-2 variants. Study-wide points: Reported findings describe substantial breadth in spike-specific CD8+ and CD4+ T cell responses following vaccination. Vaccinated individuals (as opposed to placebo recipients) had higher spike-specific TCR breadth.

Profiling relied on immunoSEQ multiplex PCR, and the TCRdb table lists in-frame clones only, not all of them. The repertoire holds around 340,000 clones, with about 88% as singletons. Sequencing was performed on peripheral blood, taken in a trial of Ad26.COV2.S vaccine versus placebo. This TCR was sampled from a person between 18 and 65 years old who received the Ad26.COV2.S COVID-19 vaccine or a placebo. This chain links TRBV6-2 or TRBV6-3 with TRBJ1-5, with D uncertain. Here the CDR3 reads CASSRDYSNQPQHF. CDR3 bases: TGTGCCAGCAGCCGGGATTATAGCAATCAGCCCCAGCATTTT.